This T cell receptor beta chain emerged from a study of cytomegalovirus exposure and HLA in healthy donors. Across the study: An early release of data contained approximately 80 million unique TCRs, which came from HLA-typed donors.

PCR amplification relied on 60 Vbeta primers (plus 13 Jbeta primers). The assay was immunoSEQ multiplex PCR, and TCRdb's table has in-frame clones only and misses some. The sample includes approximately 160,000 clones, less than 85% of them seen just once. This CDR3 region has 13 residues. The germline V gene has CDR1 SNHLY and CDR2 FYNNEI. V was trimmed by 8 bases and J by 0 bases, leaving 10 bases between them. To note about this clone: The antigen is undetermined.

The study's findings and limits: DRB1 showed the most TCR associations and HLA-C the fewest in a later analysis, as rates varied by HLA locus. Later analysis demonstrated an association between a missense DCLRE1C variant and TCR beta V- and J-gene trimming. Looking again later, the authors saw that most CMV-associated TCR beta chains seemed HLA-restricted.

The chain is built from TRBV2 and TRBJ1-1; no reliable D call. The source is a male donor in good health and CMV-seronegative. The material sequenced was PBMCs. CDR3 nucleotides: TGTGCCAGCCGTCCGGAGTTGAACACTGAAGCTTTCTTT. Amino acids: CASRPELNTEAFF.